The next 27 T cell receptor beta chains were all read from a single sample in a study of graft-versus-host responses after intestinal transplantation. Clones were read by immunoSEQ multiplex PCR, and TCRdb kept only the in-frame ones, dropping some. The table has tens of thousands of clones, approximately 94% seen once. No antigens are known for them. This material consisted of unstimulated CD4+ T cells sorted from spleen or lymph node cells, taken before transplant. Receptors originate from a human donor who was the organ donor for an intestinal transplant.

V usage is TRBV5-1 and J usage is TRBJ2-5, with D perhaps being TRBD1 or TRBD2 (6 bases each). The CDR3 is 15 residues long. V lost 1 base and J 2 bases, leaving 12 bases between the germline ends. CDR1 and CDR2 (germline): SGHRS, YFSETQ. Here the CDR3 DNA reads TGCGCCAGCAGCTTGCCCCCGGGGGCGCAAGAGACCCAGTACTTC. This codes for CASSLPPGAQETQYF.

The V call is TRBV28, the J call TRBJ2-2; no definite D call. Germline CDR1 reads MDHEN; CDR2 reads SYDVKM. This CDR3 has 12 amino acids. V was clipped by 7 bases and J by 5 bases, with 8 bases between them. The CDR3: CASNVGTGELFF. The CDR3 region has the DNA TGTGCCAGCAATGTGGGAACCGGGGAGCTGTTTTTT.

The chain employs TRBV5-4 and TRBJ1-1; D is unresolved. CDR3 length: 14 residues. Trimming pared 2 bases from V and 1 base from J, leaving 9 bases between. Germline-derived CDR1 and CDR2 are SGHNT and YYREEE (reference sequence). The CDR3 DNA reads as TGTGCCAGCAGCTTTAGTGGGCAGAACACTGAAGCTTTCTTT. Translating gives CASSFSGQNTEAFF.

This clone was recorded once. The rearrangement links TRBV7-9 to TRBJ2-3, with D maybe TRBD2 (6 bases). Germline V gene data show CDR1 as SEHNR and CDR2 as FQNEAQ (reference sequence). V shed 6 bases and J shed 4 bases, with 20 bases lying between them. The CDR3 consists of 16 residues. CDR3 loop: CASSLNTGTVADTQYF. The CDR3, as DNA: TGTGCCAGCAGTCTGAACACGGGGACTGTAGCAGATACGCAGTATTTT. The complete variable domain, with remaining parts taken from reference TRBV7-9 and TRBJ2-3, reads DTGVSQNPRHKITKRGQNVTFRCDPISEHNRLYWYRQTLGQGPEFLTYFQNEAQLEKSRLLSDRFSAERPKGSFSTLEIQRTEQGDSAMYLCASSLNTGTVADTQYFGPGTRLTVL.

This chain connects TRBV7-2 to TRBJ1-6; D remains ambiguous. CDR1 and CDR2 from the germline V gene are SGHTA and FQGNSA. The CDR3 runs 13 residues. Deletions cut 1 base from V and 7 bases from J, with 5 bases between. The CDR3: CASSLEPNSPLHF. The CDR3 DNA reads as TGTGCCAGCAGCTTAGAACCCAATTCACCCCTCCACTTT.

The V gene is TRBV9, the J gene TRBJ2-7, with D hard to call. The germline CDR1 and CDR2 sequences are SGDLS and YYNGEE. The CDR3 runs to 13 residues. Trimming cost V 4 bases and J 3 bases, with 11 bases left between them. CDR3 sequence reads: CASSPRVNYEQYF. CDR3 DNA: TGTGCCAGCAGCCCCCGGGTGAACTACGAGCAGTACTTC.

V gene TRBV18 combines with J gene TRBJ2-2, with D possibly being TRBD2 (5 bases). The CDR3 has 17 amino acids. Germline-derived CDR1 and CDR2 are KGHSH and LQKENI. Trimming took off 1 base at V and 6 bases at J, with 18 bases between the two ends. The CDR3 here is CASSPQRAISSAGELFF. The CDR3 coding sequence is TGTGCCAGCTCACCACAGAGGGCAATTTCCTCCGCCGGGGAGCTGTTTTTT.

The chain recombines TRBV5-1 with TRBJ1-1; perhaps TRBD1 as D (5 bases). CDR1 and CDR2 from the germline V gene are SGHRS and YFSETQ. This CDR3 has 12 residues. Deletions cut 2 bases from V and 5 bases from J, with 7 bases between. The CDR3: CASSFSGTEAFF. For the CDR3, the DNA is TGCGCCAGCAGCTTTTCAGGGACTGAAGCTTTCTTT.

V gene TRBV27 combines with J gene TRBJ2-7; D perhaps matches TRBD1 (5 bases). Germline V gene sequence: CDR1 MNHEY, CDR2 SMNVEV (reference sequence). There are 15 residues in the CDR3. Trimming removed 7 bases from V and 1 base from J, with 17 bases in between. The CDR3: CASNKGAGSSYEQYF. The DNA of the CDR3 is TGTGCCAGCAATAAAGGGGCAGGTTCGTCCTACGAGCAGTACTTC.

This chain links TRBV28 with TRBJ1-2; D is perhaps TRBD1 (5 bases). In germline, CDR1 is MDHEN, CDR2 SYDVKM. Trimming took 5 bases from V and 6 from J, leaving 13 bases between them. The CDR3 has 13 residues. The CDR3 spells CASSGAGLNGYTF. For the CDR3, the DNA is TGTGCCAGCAGTGGTGCAGGGCTTAATGGCTACACCTTC.

The V and J genes are TRBV5-1 and TRBJ1-2; 12 bases line up with TRBD1. The germline V gene encodes CDR1 SGHRS and CDR2 YFSETQ. Losses at the gene ends were 4 bases for V and 7 bases for J; bases not matched to a gene: 5. CDR3 length equals 14 residues. In DNA, the CDR3 is TGCGCCAGCAGCCCGGGACAGGGGGCCATTGGCTACACCTTC. Residues: CASSPGQGAIGYTF.

The chain joins TRBV7-9 to TRBJ1-1; TRBD1 matches 7 bases. From germline, CDR1 is SEHNR and CDR2 FQNEAQ (reference sequence). This CDR3 is 13 amino acids long. Trimming took 7 bases from V and 6 from J; bases not matched to a gene: 8. In nucleotides, the CDR3 is TGTGCCAGCAACGACAGGGAAGTGGCTGAAGCTTTCTTT. Amino acids: CASNDREVAEAFF.

CDR3 in DNA: TGTGCCAGCAGTTACTCGAGGGTGACCACAGATACGCAGTATTTT. It translates to CASSYSRVTTDTQYF. The chain is built from TRBV6-6 and TRBJ2-3, with D perhaps TRBD2 (5 bases). Germline lookup yields CDR1 MNHNY and CDR2 SVGAGI (reference sequence). This CDR3 spans 15 amino acids. With 0 bases removed from V and 2 bases from J, the gap between germline ends came to 9 bases.

The chain carries TRBV6-1 and TRBJ1-3; possibly TRBD1 for D (5 bases). V was pared by 2 bases and J by 7 bases, with 12 bases between. The CDR3 has 14 residues. The germline V gene has CDR1 MNHNS and CDR2 SASEGT. For the CDR3, the DNA is TGTGCCAGCAGTGAAATAGAGGGGAAGAACACCATATATTTT. Encoded protein: CASSEIEGKNTIYF.

V gene TRBV7-9 combines with J gene TRBJ1-1; a possible D gene is TRBD1 (6 bases). The V end was cut by 5 bases, the J end by 2 bases, with 12 bases between. The germline gives CDR1 SEHNR, CDR2 FQNEAQ (reference sequence). This CDR3 has 14 residues. The CDR3 sequence is CASSKRQVNTEAFF. The CDR3 DNA sequence: TGTGCCAGCAGCAAAAGACAGGTCAACACTGAAGCTTTCTTT.

The CDR3 coding sequence is TGCGCCAGCAAGCGTGGAGGCTTAGACACCGGGGAGCTGTTTTTT. Its protein product is CASKRGGLDTGELFF. The V gene is TRBV5-1, the J gene TRBJ2-2; TRBD2 is a possible D gene (5 bases). The germline V and J ends were trimmed by 6 bases and 3 bases, with 15 bases remaining between them. The CDR3 contains 15 residues. Looked up from germline, CDR1 is SGHRS and CDR2 is YFSETQ.

The chain is built from TRBV5-1 and TRBJ2-5; a possible D gene is TRBD2 (6 bases). The germline V gene encodes CDR1 SGHRS and CDR2 YFSETQ. The CDR3 consists of 14 residues. The V end was cut by 4 bases, the J end by 1 base, with 11 bases between. The CDR3 DNA reads TGCGCCAGCAGCCTCGGGGGACCCCAAGAGACCCAGTACTTC. Translating gives CASSLGGPQETQYF.

J is TRBJ1-6 and V is TRBV28; 8 bases align to TRBD1. Trimming took 7 bases from V and 6 from J; bases not matched to a gene: 8. The CDR3 consists of 15 residues. Germline CDR1 is MDHEN and CDR2 is SYDVKM. The chain's CDR3 is CASNFFDRGNSPLHF. CDR3 in DNA: TGTGCCAGCAACTTTTTTGACAGGGGTAATTCACCCCTCCACTTT. Full variable domain (rest looked up from reference TRBV28 and TRBJ1-6): DVKVTQSSRYLVKRTGEKVFLECVQDMDHENMFWYRQDPGLGLRLIYFSYDVKMKEKGDIPEGYSVSREKKERFSLILESASTNQTSMYLCASNFFDRGNSPLHFGNGTRLTVT.

V gene TRBV7-8 combines with J gene TRBJ1-1; possible D gene TRBD1, 5 bases. Germline assignment: CDR1 SGHVS and CDR2 FQNEAQ. The CDR3 is made up of 14 amino acids. V gave up 5 bases and J gave up 1 base, with 11 bases separating them. CDR3 DNA sequence: TGTGCCAGCAGCCTCGTCCAGGGGAACACTGAAGCTTTCTTT. Translated: CASSLVQGNTEAFF.

This chain uses TRBV5-1 with TRBJ2-2, with 14 bases aligning to TRBD2. The CDR3 totals 17 residues. The V gene's germline CDR1 is SGHRS and CDR2 YFSETQ. The V and J ends lost 4 bases and 7 bases, in that order; junction bases with no gene match: 9. This CDR3 is CASSLRGTSGGHGELFF. CDR3 nucleotide sequence: TGCGCCAGCAGCCTCCGAGGGACTAGCGGGGGTCACGGGGAGCTGTTTTTT.

The CDR3 spells CASSLEFFYNSPLHF. In nucleotides, the CDR3 is TGTGCCAGCAGCTTAGAATTTTTCTACAATTCACCCCTCCACTTT. The rearrangement joins TRBV11-2 to TRBJ1-6; D call uncertain. Trimming shortened V by 0 bases and J by 7 bases, and 10 bases separated the two germline ends. The germline V gene has CDR1 SGHAT and CDR2 FQNNGV. This CDR3 contains 15 residues.

This clone occurred once. The chain joins TRBV19 to TRBJ1-6; TRBD1 agrees at 10 bases. In germline, CDR1 is LNHDA, CDR2 SQIVND (reference sequence). Trimming at V came to 3 bases and at J to 8 bases, leaving 4 bases not matched to a gene. CDR3 length equals 15 residues. CDR3 sequence reads: CASSIWDRGDSPLHF. In DNA, the CDR3 is TGTGCCAGTAGTATCTGGGACAGGGGCGATTCACCCCTCCACTTT.

The V call is TRBV19, the J call TRBJ1-5, with a tentative D call TRBD1 (6 bases). Germline CDR1 LNHDA, CDR2 SQIVND (reference sequence). V was trimmed by 1 base and J by 1 base, leaving 17 bases between them. This CDR3 is 18 amino acids long. CDR3: CASSIALLGAGSNQPQHF. The CDR3 region has the DNA TGTGCCAGTAGTATAGCTCTTTTGGGGGCAGGGAGCAATCAGCCCCAGCATTTT.

The chain recombines TRBV5-1 with TRBJ2-3; D is unclear. The germline V gene encodes CDR1 SGHRS and CDR2 YFSETQ. Trimming removed 5 bases from V and 2 bases from J, with 6 bases in between. This CDR3 has 12 residues. The CDR3 spells CASSVHTDTQYF. The CDR3 bases are TGCGCCAGCAGTGTCCACACAGATACGCAGTATTTT.

The rearrangement uses TRBV28 and TRBJ1-5; D ambiguous. CDR1 and CDR2 (germline): MDHEN, SYDVKM. This CDR3 comprises 15 residues. V was pared by 1 base and J by 7 bases, with 14 bases between. The chain's CDR3 is CASSLYSAGGQPQHF. The CDR3 DNA reads TGTGCCAGCAGTTTATACAGCGCCGGAGGGCAGCCCCAGCATTTT.

A word on this clone: At one end, the junction sequence differs from germline, possibly due to a read error. CDR3 nucleotides: TGTGCTAGCAGCACGAGAACAGGGCCCGGGGAGCTGTTTTTT. Translated, it gives CASSTRTGPGELFF. The chain couples TRBV7-7 to TRBJ2-2; D might be TRBD1 (6 bases). Germline CDR1 reads SSHAT; CDR2 reads FNYEAQ (reference sequence). The CDR3 is 14 residues long.

This clone was recorded once. The rearrangement joins TRBV29-1 to TRBJ1-2, with 12 bases identical to TRBD1. V lost 6 bases to trimming and J lost 7 bases; unmatched junction nucleotides: 6. This CDR3 contains 13 residues. Germline CDR1 and CDR2: SQVTM and ANQGSEA. CDR3 sequence reads: CSVRGQGARGYTF. In DNA, the CDR3 is TGCAGCGTAAGGGGACAGGGGGCGCGTGGCTACACCTTC.